This is a list of T cell receptor beta chains from one sample in a study of cytomegalovirus exposure and HLA in healthy donors. Measured with immunoSEQ multiplex PCR; TCRdb has only the in-frame clones, and not every one. In the table there are approximately 250,000 clones, around 80% of which are singletons. Sequenced material: PBMCs. These receptor sequences come from a boy under 18 in good health and CMV-seronegative. CDR3s include the opening cysteine and the closing phenylalanine or tryptophan. Each record gives: V gene, J gene, clone size, D gene, CDR3 DNA, CDR3 protein. D genes are given only for firm matches. Not all rows give a size; the values are once, few, many and, for expanded clones, a class.

V: TRBV6-6
J: TRBJ2-7
size: -
D: -
DNA: TGTGCCAGCAGTTACTCACCCGGGTCGGCCTACGAGCAGTACTTC
CDR3: CASSYSPGSAYEQYF

V: TRBV5-5
J: TRBJ2-5
size: few
D: TRBD1
DNA: TGTGCCAGCAGCTTCTCCCCAGGGGGCGGCGAGACCCAGTACTTC
CDR3: CASSFSPGGGETQYF

V: TRBV10-3
J: TRBJ1-6
size: -
D: TRBD1
DNA: TGTGCCATCAGTGGACAGGGGGTAAATTCACCCCTCCACTTT
CDR3: CAISGQGVNSPLHF

V: TRBV5-1
J: TRBJ1-2
size: -
D: -
DNA: TGCGCCAGCAGCTTGGGGCAGGGTTATTATGGCTACACCTTC
CDR3: CASSLGQGYYGYTF

V: TRBV19
J: TRBJ2-7
size: -
D: -
DNA: TGTGCCAGTAGTCCACTAGGTTCCGAGCAGTACTTC
CDR3: CASSPLGSEQYF

V: TRBV11-2
J: TRBJ1-1
size: -
D: -
DNA: TGTGCCAGCAGCTTAAATAGCTTTGCGAACACTGAAGCTTTCTTT
CDR3: CASSLNSFANTEAFF

V: TRBV10-3
J: TRBJ2-5
size: -
D: TRBD2
DNA: TGTGCCATCAGTTTGACTAGCGGGGCGTACCAAGAGACCCAGTACTTC
CDR3: CAISLTSGAYQETQYF

V: TRBV27
J: TRBJ2-1
size: -
D: TRBD2
DNA: TGTGCCAGCAGTTTAATGCGGGAGAGCTACAATGAGCAGTTCTTC
CDR3: CASSLMRESYNEQFF

V: TRBV6-5
J: TRBJ1-1
size: -
D: TRBD1
DNA: TGTGCCAGCAGGACTTGGGACAGGGCACCCACTGAAGCTTTCTTT
CDR3: CASRTWDRAPTEAFF

V: TRBV30
J: TRBJ2-3
size: -
D: TRBD2
DNA: TGTGCCTGGATAGCGGGAGGAGGCACAGATACGCAGTATTTT
CDR3: CAWIAGGGTDTQYF

V: TRBV7-9
J: TRBJ1-1
size: -
D: -
DNA: TGTGCCAGCAGCTTAGCCGGGCAGGGAAGATCGAACACTGAAGCTTTCTTT
CDR3: CASSLAGQGRSNTEAFF

V: TRBV5-1
J: TRBJ2-7
size: -
D: -
DNA: TGCGCCAGCAGCTTGGGCGTCCTGAGGTCCTACGAGCAGTACTTC
CDR3: CASSLGVLRSYEQYF

V: TRBV9
J: TRBJ2-1
size: -
D: TRBD1
DNA: TGTGCCAGCAGCGGGGGGCACAGGGGCTACAATGAGCAGTTCTTC
CDR3: CASSGGHRGYNEQFF

V: TRBV29-1
J: TRBJ1-2
size: -
D: TRBD1
DNA: TGCAGCGTTGGGGTAGGGACAGGGAATACTGATGGCTACACCTTC
CDR3: CSVGVGTGNTDGYTF

V: TRBV2
J: TRBJ1-2
size: -
D: TRBD1
DNA: TGTGCCAGGGGGACAGGAGCGGGCTATGGCTACACCTTC
CDR3: CARGTGAGYGYTF

V: TRBV5-1
J: TRBJ1-3
size: -
D: -
DNA: TGCGCCAGCAGCTTGGAGGGAGAGGTGCAGGGAAACACCATATATTTT
CDR3: CASSLEGEVQGNTIYF

V: TRBV7-9
J: TRBJ1-2
size: -
D: -
DNA: TGTTCCAGCACCCAAACCGGAGCTAACTATGGCTACACCTTC
CDR3: CSSTQTGANYGYTF

V: TRBV21-1
J: TRBJ1-2
size: few
D: -
DNA: TGTGCCAGCAAAAGTGTCGAGGGAAGGAGAAGTGGCTACACCTTC
CDR3: CASKSVEGRRSGYTF

V: TRBV27
J: TRBJ1-6
size: -
D: -
DNA: TGTGCCAGCAGTTTAACCACAGGTTTCAGCTCCTATAATTCACCCCTCCACTTT
CDR3: CASSLTTGFSSYNSPLHF

V: TRBV18
J: TRBJ1-1
size: once
D: TRBD1
DNA: TGTGCCAGCTCACCGGACAGGGGGAACACTGAAGCTTTCTTT
CDR3: CASSPDRGNTEAFF

V: TRBV27
J: TRBJ2-1
size: once
D: TRBD2
DNA: TGTGCCAGCAGTTCGTCTCCCGGGACTGGGACTAGTGAGCAGTTCTTC
CDR3: CASSSSPGTGTSEQFF

V: TRBV5-6
J: TRBJ1-1
size: -
D: -
DNA: TGTGCCAGCAGCTTGGCCGGCGGGCAGGCCAACACTGAAGCTTTCTTT
CDR3: CASSLAGGQANTEAFF

V: TRBV30
J: TRBJ2-1
size: once
D: TRBD2
DNA: TGTGCCTGGGAAACTAGCGGGTCATACAATGAGCAGTTCTTC
CDR3: CAWETSGSYNEQFF

V: TRBV5-1
J: TRBJ2-7
size: -
D: -
DNA: TGCGCCAGCAGCTTTAGGAACCCGGGGGGCGAGGAGCAGTACTTC
CDR3: CASSFRNPGGEEQYF

V: TRBV5-4
J: TRBJ1-2
size: -
D: TRBD1
DNA: TGTGCCAGCAGACATGGAGGGGGCGAAAGTGGCTATGGCTACACCTTC
CDR3: CASRHGGGESGYGYTF

V: TRBV7-8
J: TRBJ1-3
size: -
D: -
DNA: TGTGCCAGCAGCACTCCAGTGGAGGGAAACACCATATATTTT
CDR3: CASSTPVEGNTIYF

V: TRBV19
J: TRBJ1-2
size: -
D: TRBD1
DNA: TGTGCCAGTAGACAGACAGGGATCTATGGCTACACCTTC
CDR3: CASRQTGIYGYTF

V: TRBV18
J: TRBJ1-1
size: few
D: -
DNA: TGTGCCAGCTCACCTCGCGTTTCTACGGGGGAAACTGAAGCTTTCTTT
CDR3: CASSPRVSTGETEAFF

V: TRBV5-1
J: TRBJ2-2
size: -
D: TRBD1
DNA: TGCGCCAGTGGGACAGGGGTCAACACCGGGGAGCTGTTTTTT
CDR3: CASGTGVNTGELFF

V: TRBV5-4
J: TRBJ2-1
size: -
D: -
DNA: TGTGCCAGCAGCTTGTTCCGGGACACCGAGCAGTTCTTC
CDR3: CASSLFRDTEQFF

V: TRBV7-9
J: TRBJ1-5
size: -
D: -
DNA: TGTGCCAGCAGCTTAAGCGACGGGAACGGCCAGCCCCAGCATTTT
CDR3: CASSLSDGNGQPQHF

V: TRBV2
J: TRBJ1-5
size: -
D: -
DNA: TGTGCCAGCAGTGGGGCAGCCAGCAATCAGCCCCAGCATTTT
CDR3: CASSGAASNQPQHF

V: TRBV5-1
J: TRBJ1-1
size: -
D: -
DNA: TGCGCCAGCAGCTCCCGGCCGACAGGGAACACTGAAGCTTTCTTT
CDR3: CASSSRPTGNTEAFF

V: TRBV4-1
J: TRBJ2-7
size: -
D: -
DNA: TGCGCCAGCAGCCAAGATCAGGAGCTAGCGAACGAGCAGTACTTC
CDR3: CASSQDQELANEQYF

V: TRBV5-1
J: TRBJ2-7
size: -
D: TRBD1
DNA: TGCGCCAGCAGCTTGGCCCCGGGACAGATGTACGAGCAGTACTTC
CDR3: CASSLAPGQMYEQYF

V: TRBV27
J: TRBJ1-1
size: -
D: -
DNA: TGTGCCAGCAGCCCCGGGATAGGAAGTGAAGCTTTCTTT
CDR3: CASSPGIGSEAFF

V: TRBV15
J: TRBJ2-1
size: few
D: -
DNA: TGTGCCACCAGCAGAGATCTGACGGGGAATGAGCAGTTCTTC
CDR3: CATSRDLTGNEQFF

V: TRBV7-9
J: TRBJ2-5
size: -
D: -
DNA: TGTGCCAGCAGCTTAGTTTCGGGGAGGGAGACCCAGTACTTC
CDR3: CASSLVSGRETQYF

V: TRBV27
J: TRBJ2-7
size: -
D: TRBD1
DNA: TGTGCCAGCAGTTTATCGGTGGGGGACAGGGGATCCTACGAGCAGTACTTC
CDR3: CASSLSVGDRGSYEQYF

V: TRBV19
J: TRBJ1-1
size: -
D: TRBD1
DNA: TGTGCCAGTAGTACCGACAGGGGCATGAACACTGAAGCTTTCTTT
CDR3: CASSTDRGMNTEAFF

V: TRBV6-1
J: TRBJ2-1
size: -
D: -
DNA: TGTGCCAGCAGTGTCTTGGGGGGACTCAATGAGCAGTTCTTC
CDR3: CASSVLGGLNEQFF

V: TRBV5-1
J: TRBJ2-5
size: -
D: -
DNA: TGCGCCAGCAGCTTCAAAGAGACCCAGTACTTC
CDR3: CASSFKETQYF

V: TRBV5-5
J: TRBJ1-4
size: -
D: TRBD1
DNA: TGTGCCAGCAGCAAACGGGACAGATCAACTAATGAAAAACTGTTTTTT
CDR3: CASSKRDRSTNEKLFF

V: TRBV13
J: TRBJ1-1
size: -
D: TRBD1
DNA: TGTGCCAGCAGCAGAAGGACAGGGATAAACACTGAAGCTTTCTTT
CDR3: CASSRRTGINTEAFF

V: TRBV10-3
J: TRBJ1-1
size: -
D: TRBD1
DNA: TGTGCCATCAGGCGACAGGGGGCGAATTCAGCGACTGAAGCTTTCTTT
CDR3: CAIRRQGANSATEAFF

V: TRBV18
J: TRBJ2-5
size: -
D: TRBD2
DNA: TGTGCCAGCCGACTGGCGAGCGGGGGGCAAGAGACCCAGTACTTC
CDR3: CASRLASGGQETQYF

V: TRBV29-1
J: TRBJ1-3
size: -
D: TRBD1
DNA: TGCAGCGCGACAGGGAGTGACACCATATATTTT
CDR3: CSATGSDTIYF

V: TRBV19
J: TRBJ1-2
size: -
D: TRBD1
DNA: TGTGCCAGTAGTAAACCGGGACAGGGGGCGAGGGGCTATGGCTACACCTTC
CDR3: CASSKPGQGARGYGYTF

V: TRBV7-6
J: TRBJ1-3
size: -
D: TRBD1
DNA: TGTGCCAGCAGCTTCGACAGGGGACCCGGAAACACCATATATTTT
CDR3: CASSFDRGPGNTIYF

V: TRBV6-4
J: TRBJ1-1
size: -
D: TRBD1
DNA: TGTGCCAGCAGTCTAGGACAGGGGCTCTTGAACACTGAAGCTTTCTTT
CDR3: CASSLGQGLLNTEAFF

V: TRBV7-6
J: TRBJ1-1
size: -
D: -
DNA: TGTGCCAGCAGCTTTAAGACAGGTTCCACTGAAGCTTTCTTT
CDR3: CASSFKTGSTEAFF

V: TRBV4-1
J: TRBJ1-2
size: -
D: -
DNA: TGCGCCAGCAGCCAAGAACAGGGCAACTATGGCTACACCTTC
CDR3: CASSQEQGNYGYTF

V: TRBV5-6
J: TRBJ2-1
size: few
D: TRBD2
DNA: TGTGCCAGCACATACGGCGGGACTAGCGGGAGGATCTTC
CDR3: CASTYGGTSGRIF